These T cell receptor beta chains were read from a single sample in a study of blood T cell repertoires in COVID-19. Measured with immunoSEQ multiplex PCR; TCRdb has only the in-frame clones, and not every one. This sample has 83,000 or so clones, with roughly 86% found just once. Sequenced: peripheral blood. Receptors were obtained from a man at least 80 years old with active or convalescent COVID-19. Both conserved end residues are part of each CDR3. The D gene is left open where the match is weak. Part of the rows lack a size; the others show once, few, many or a class for expanded clones.

D	J	V	size	CDR3	DNA
TRBD1	TRBJ1-2	TRBV10-3	.	CAISAFPQGTANYGYTF	TGTGCCATCAGTGCCTTCCCCCAAGGGACAGCTAACTATGGCTACACCTTC
TRBD1	TRBJ2-1	TRBV6-5	.	CASKGQGQYNEQFF	TGTGCCAGCAAAGGACAGGGGCAGTACAATGAGCAGTTCTTC
TRBD1	TRBJ1-1	TRBV5-1	.	CASSLLQGAPYTEAFF	TGCGCCAGCAGCCTACTACAGGGGGCTCCTTACACTGAAGCTTTCTTT
.	TRBJ1-2	TRBV10-3	.	CAISAGLEDGYTF	TGTGCCATCAGTGCGGGTCTAGAAGATGGCTACACCTTC
.	TRBJ1-2	TRBV25-1	few	CASSEYLTGNYGYTF	TGTGCCAGCAGTGAATACCTCACAGGGAACTATGGCTACACCTTC
TRBD1	TRBJ2-6	TRBV5-1	.	CASSSMTGFFTGANVLTF	TGCGCCAGCAGCTCTATGACAGGGTTTTTTACTGGGGCCAACGTCCTGACTTTC
.	TRBJ2-2	TRBV19	.	CASSIAGNTGELFF	TGTGCCAGTAGTATAGCGGGAAACACCGGGGAGCTGTTTTTT
.	TRBJ2-6	TRBV3-1/TRBV3-2	.	CASSQEILISGANVLTF	TGTGCCAGCAGCCAAGAAATTTTAATCTCTGGGGCCAACGTCCTGACTTTC
TRBD1	TRBJ1-6	TRBV7-2	.	CASSFSVGQGTSPLHF	TGTGCCAGCAGCTTTTCTGTGGGACAGGGGACTTCACCCCTCCACTTT
.	TRBJ1-1	TRBV5-1	.	CASSHRQGGMNTEAFF	TGCGCCAGCAGCCACCGGCAGGGTGGGATGAACACTGAAGCTTTCTTT
TRBD2	TRBJ2-1	TRBV7-9	.	CASSLRLAGAYNEQFF	TGTGCCAGCAGCTTGAGACTAGCGGGGGCCTACAATGAGCAGTTCTTC
TRBD1	TRBJ2-3	TRBV18	.	CASSRQGQASTDTQYF	TGTGCCAGCTCAAGACAGGGCCAGGCATCCACAGATACGCAGTATTTT
.	TRBJ2-2	TRBV7-2	once	CASSLALAGGELFF	TGTGCCAGCAGCTTAGCCCTAGCCGGCGGGGAGCTGTTTTTT
TRBD2	TRBJ2-4	TRBV4-2	.	CASSQAGGAKNIQYF	TGTGCCAGCAGCCAAGCGGGAGGGGCCAAAAACATTCAGTACTTC
TRBD1	TRBJ1-2	TRBV2	.	CASINRDSPFGYTF	TGTGCCAGCATAAATAGGGACAGCCCTTTTGGCTACACCTTC
.	TRBJ2-4	TRBV4-2	.	CASSQVPPSGSPRGIQYF	TGTGCCAGCAGCCAAGTGCCCCCTTCCGGGAGTCCGAGGGGCATTCAGTACTTC
.	TRBJ1-1	TRBV18	.	CASSPGTTGAEAFF	TGTGCCAGCTCACCCGGGACTACCGGGGCTGAAGCTTTCTTT
TRBD1	TRBJ1-4	TRBV28	few	CASRPQGQGDEKLFF	TGTGCCAGCAGACCCCAGGGGCAGGGGGACGAAAAACTGTTTTTT
TRBD2	TRBJ2-5	TRBV7-2	.	CASSLGSSGRWETQYF	TGTGCCAGCAGCTTAGGTTCTAGCGGGAGGTGGGAGACCCAGTACTTC
.	TRBJ2-3	TRBV5-5	.	CASSLGFGAIGADTQYF	TGTGCCAGCAGCTTAGGATTTGGCGCGATAGGGGCAGATACGCAGTATTTT
.	TRBJ2-3	TRBV7-9	.	CASSSQTAEDTQYF	TGTGCCAGCAGCTCCCAGACAGCTGAAGATACGCAGTATTTT
.	TRBJ2-3	TRBV10-1	.	CANLDRTSTDTQYF	TGCGCCAATCTGGACAGAACTAGCACAGATACGCAGTATTTT
.	TRBJ2-1	TRBV5-1	.	CASSLGASYNEQFF	TGCGCCAGCAGCCTGGGCGCCTCCTACAATGAGCAGTTCTTC
TRBD1	TRBJ1-5	TRBV4-1	.	CASSQGQGARQPQHF	TGCGCCAGCAGCCAAGGGCAGGGGGCAAGGCAGCCCCAGCATTTT
.	TRBJ2-5	TRBV5-4	.	CASSFNEETQYF	TGTGCCAGCAGCTTCAACGAGGAGACTCAGTACTTC
TRBD1	TRBJ1-6	TRBV3-1/TRBV3-2	.	CASSLGTDNSPLHF	TGTGCCAGCAGCCTCGGGACAGATAATTCACCCCTCCACTTT
.	TRBJ1-6	TRBV27	few	CATSPGKNSPLHF	TGTGCCACCTCCCCGGGGAAAAATTCACCCCTCCACTTT
TRBD2	TRBJ2-1	TRBV14	.	CASSLREGGRLTNEQFF	TGTGCCAGCAGCCTCCGGGAGGGTGGGCGACTAACCAATGAGCAGTTCTTC
TRBD1	TRBJ2-1	TRBV6-6	.	CASSWGLAPGTGVFQEYNEQFF	TGTGCCAGCAGCTGGGGGCTCGCCCCTGGGACAGGGGTCTTTCAAGAATACAATGAGCAGTTCTTC
.	TRBJ1-5	TRBV3-1/TRBV3-2	.	CASSSTPGDQPQHF	TGTGCCAGCAGCTCTACCCCGGGGGATCAGCCCCAGCATTTT
.	TRBJ1-4	TRBV4-1	.	CASSQGVGGNEKLFF	TGCGCCAGCAGCCAAGGTGTGGGGGGGAATGAAAAACTGTTTTTT
TRBD1	TRBJ2-1	TRBV4-1	.	CASSPGQGAVNEQFF	TGCGCCAGCAGCCCGGGACAGGGGGCCGTCAATGAGCAGTTCTTC
TRBD2	TRBJ2-5	TRBV7-2	once	CASSRGLAGGRETQYF	TGTGCCAGCAGTCGAGGCCTAGCGGGGGGGCGAGAGACCCAGTACTTC
.	TRBJ2-5	TRBV7-3	.	CASSSDTGQETQYF	TGTGCCAGCAGCTCAGACACCGGCCAAGAGACCCAGTACTTC
.	TRBJ2-2	TRBV7-9	once	CASSLVFRGGELFF	TGTGCCAGCAGCTTAGTTTTTCGGGGCGGGGAGCTGTTTTTT
.	TRBJ1-3	TRBV5-1	.	CASSSNSATTGNTIYF	TGCGCCAGCAGCTCGAATTCAGCTACTACTGGAAACACCATATATTTT
.	TRBJ1-1	TRBV6-5	.	CASSYGDTGRIVEAFF	TGTGCCAGCAGTTACGGGGACACCGGTAGGATAGTTGAAGCTTTCTTT
.	TRBJ1-6	TRBV5-1	.	CASSQQGDNSPLHF	TGCGCCAGCAGCCAACAGGGAGACAATTCACCCCTCCACTTT
TRBD1	TRBJ1-2	TRBV19	.	CASTSLGGQGFSNYGYTF	TGTGCCAGTACCTCCCTAGGGGGACAGGGATTTTCTAACTATGGCTACACCTTC
TRBD2	TRBJ2-1	TRBV19	.	CASRFGGRVWNEQFF	TGTGCCAGCAGGTTTGGCGGGAGGGTCTGGAATGAGCAGTTCTTC
TRBD1	TRBJ1-2	TRBV7-9	.	CASSGQGEGGYTF	TGTGCCAGCAGCGGACAGGGTGAAGGTGGCTACACCTTC
TRBD1	TRBJ1-4	TRBV4-1	few	CASSRTPLRDRNEKLFF	TGCGCCAGCAGCCGAACCCCCTTGAGGGACAGAAATGAAAAACTGTTTTTT
.	TRBJ1-1	TRBV12-3/TRBV12-4	few	CASSSRQASEAFF	TGTGCCAGCAGTTCACGACAGGCCTCAGAAGCTTTCTTT